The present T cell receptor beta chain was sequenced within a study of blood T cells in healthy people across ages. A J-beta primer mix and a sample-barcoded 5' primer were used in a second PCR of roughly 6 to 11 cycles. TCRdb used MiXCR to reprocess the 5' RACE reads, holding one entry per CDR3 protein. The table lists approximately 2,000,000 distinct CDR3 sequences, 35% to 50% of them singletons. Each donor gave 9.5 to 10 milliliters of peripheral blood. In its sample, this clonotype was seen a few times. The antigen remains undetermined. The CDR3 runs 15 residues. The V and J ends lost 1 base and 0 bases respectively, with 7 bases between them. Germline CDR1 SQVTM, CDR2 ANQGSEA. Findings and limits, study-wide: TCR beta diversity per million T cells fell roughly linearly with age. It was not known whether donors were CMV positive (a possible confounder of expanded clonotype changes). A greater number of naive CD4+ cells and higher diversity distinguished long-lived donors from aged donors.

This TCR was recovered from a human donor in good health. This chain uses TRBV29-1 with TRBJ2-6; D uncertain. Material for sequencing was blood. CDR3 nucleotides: TGCAGCGTTGAAGGACTGTACTCTGGGGCCAACGTCCTGACTTTC. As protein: CSVEGLYSGANVLTF.